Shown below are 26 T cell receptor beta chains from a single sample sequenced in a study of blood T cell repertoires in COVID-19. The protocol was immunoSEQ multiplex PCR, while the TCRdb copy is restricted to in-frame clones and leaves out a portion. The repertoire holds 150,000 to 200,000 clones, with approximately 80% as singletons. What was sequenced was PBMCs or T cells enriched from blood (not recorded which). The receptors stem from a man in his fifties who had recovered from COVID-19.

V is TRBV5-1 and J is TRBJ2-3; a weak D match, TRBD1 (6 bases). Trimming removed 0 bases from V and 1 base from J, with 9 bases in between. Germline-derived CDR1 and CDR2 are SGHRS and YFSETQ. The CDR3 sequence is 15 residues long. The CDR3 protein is CASSLGWGRTDTQYF. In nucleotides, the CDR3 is TGCGCCAGCAGCTTGGGGTGGGGGCGCACAGATACGCAGTATTTT. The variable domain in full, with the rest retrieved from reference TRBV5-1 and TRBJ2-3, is KAGVTQTPRYLIKTRGQQVTLSCSPISGHRSVSWYQQTPGQGLQFLFEYFSETQRNKGNFPGRFSGRQFSNSRSEMNVSTLELGDSALYLCASSLGWGRTDTQYFGPGTRLTVL.

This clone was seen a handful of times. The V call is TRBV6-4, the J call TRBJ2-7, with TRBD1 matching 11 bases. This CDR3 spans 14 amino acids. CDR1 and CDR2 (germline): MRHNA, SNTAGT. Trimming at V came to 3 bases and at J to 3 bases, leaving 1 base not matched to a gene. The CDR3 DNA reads TGTGCCAGCAGTGAGGGGACAGGGGGCTACGAGCAGTACTTC. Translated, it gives CASSEGTGGYEQYF.

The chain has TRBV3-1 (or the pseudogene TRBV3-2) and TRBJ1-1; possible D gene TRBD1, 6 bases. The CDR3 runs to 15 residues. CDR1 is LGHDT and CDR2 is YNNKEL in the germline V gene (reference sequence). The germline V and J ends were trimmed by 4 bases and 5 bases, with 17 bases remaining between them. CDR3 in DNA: TGTGCCAGCAGCCCCCGAGGGGGGGCGAGGACTGAAGCTTTCTTT. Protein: CASSPRGGARTEAFF.

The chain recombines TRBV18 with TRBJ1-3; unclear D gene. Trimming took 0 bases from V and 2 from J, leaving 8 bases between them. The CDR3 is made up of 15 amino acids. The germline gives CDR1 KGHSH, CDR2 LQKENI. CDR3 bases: TGTGCCAGCTCACCACCGCGGGCGGCTGGAAACACCATATATTTT. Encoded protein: CASSPPRAAGNTIYF.

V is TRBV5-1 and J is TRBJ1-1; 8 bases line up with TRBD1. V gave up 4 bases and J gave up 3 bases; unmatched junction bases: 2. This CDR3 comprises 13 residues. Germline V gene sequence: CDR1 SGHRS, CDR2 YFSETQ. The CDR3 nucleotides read TGCGCCAGCAGCCCGACAGGGGACACTGAAGCTTTCTTT. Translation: CASSPTGDTEAFF.

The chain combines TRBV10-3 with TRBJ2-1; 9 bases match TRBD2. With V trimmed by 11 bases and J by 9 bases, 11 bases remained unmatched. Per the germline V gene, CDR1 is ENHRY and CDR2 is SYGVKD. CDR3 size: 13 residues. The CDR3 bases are TGTGCCGCCCGGACTAGCGAGAGTGGTGAGCAGTTCTTC. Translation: CAARTSESGEQFF.

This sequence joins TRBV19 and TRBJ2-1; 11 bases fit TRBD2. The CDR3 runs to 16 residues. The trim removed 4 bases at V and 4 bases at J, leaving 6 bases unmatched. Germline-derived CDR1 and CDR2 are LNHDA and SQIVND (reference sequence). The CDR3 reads CASSNSGGAGYNEQFF. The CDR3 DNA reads TGTGCCAGTAGTAATAGCGGGGGGGCCGGTTACAATGAGCAGTTCTTC.

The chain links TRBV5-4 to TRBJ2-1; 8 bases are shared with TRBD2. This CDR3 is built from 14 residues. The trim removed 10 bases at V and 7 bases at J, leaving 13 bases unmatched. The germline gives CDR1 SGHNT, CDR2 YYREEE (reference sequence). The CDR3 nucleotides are TGTGCCTCTCAGACTAGCCGGGGGGGTAATGAGCAGTTCTTC. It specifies CASQTSRGGNEQFF. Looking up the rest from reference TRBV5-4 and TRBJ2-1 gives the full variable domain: ETGVTQSPTHLIKTRGQQVTLRCSSQSGHNTVSWYQQALGQGPQFIFQYYREEENGRGNFPPRFSGLQFPNYSSELNVNALELDDSALYLCASQTSRGGNEQFFGPGTRLTVL.

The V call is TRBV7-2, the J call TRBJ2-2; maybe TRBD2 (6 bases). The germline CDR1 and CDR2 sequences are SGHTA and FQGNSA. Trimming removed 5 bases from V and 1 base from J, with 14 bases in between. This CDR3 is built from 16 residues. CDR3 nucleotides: TGTGCCAGCAGCGGGACTCGACATTGGAACACCGGGGAGCTGTTTTTT. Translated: CASSGTRHWNTGELFF.

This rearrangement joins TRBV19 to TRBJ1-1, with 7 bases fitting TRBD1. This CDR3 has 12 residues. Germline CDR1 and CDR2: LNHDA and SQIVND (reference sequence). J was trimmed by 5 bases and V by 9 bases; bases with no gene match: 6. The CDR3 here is CASNRGITEAFF. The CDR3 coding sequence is TGTGCCAGCAACAGGGGAATAACTGAAGCTTTCTTT.

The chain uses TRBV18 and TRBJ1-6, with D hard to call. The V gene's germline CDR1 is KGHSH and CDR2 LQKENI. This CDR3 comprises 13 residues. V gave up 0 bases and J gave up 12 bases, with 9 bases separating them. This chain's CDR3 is CASSPPAGEPLHF. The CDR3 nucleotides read TGTGCCAGCTCACCACCGGCGGGTGAACCCCTCCACTTT.

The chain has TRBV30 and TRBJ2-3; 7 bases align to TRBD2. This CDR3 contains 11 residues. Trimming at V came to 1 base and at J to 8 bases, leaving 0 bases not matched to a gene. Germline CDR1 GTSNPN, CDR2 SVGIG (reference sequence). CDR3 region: CAWSGGGTQYF. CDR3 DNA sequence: TGTGCCTGGAGTGGGGGGGGTACGCAGTATTTT.

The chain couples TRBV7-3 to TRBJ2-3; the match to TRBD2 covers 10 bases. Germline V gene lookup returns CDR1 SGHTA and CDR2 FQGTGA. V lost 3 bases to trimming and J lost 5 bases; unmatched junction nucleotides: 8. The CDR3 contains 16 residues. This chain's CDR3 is CASSFTAGGPGDTQYF. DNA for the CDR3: TGTGCCAGCAGCTTCACAGCGGGGGGGCCCGGAGATACGCAGTATTTT. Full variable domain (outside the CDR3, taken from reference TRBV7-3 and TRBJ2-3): GAGVSQTPSNKVTEKGKYVELRCDPISGHTALYWYRQSLGQGPEFLIYFQGTGAADDSGLPNDRFFAVRPEGSVSTLKIQRTERGDSAVYLCASSFTAGGPGDTQYFGPGTRLTVL.

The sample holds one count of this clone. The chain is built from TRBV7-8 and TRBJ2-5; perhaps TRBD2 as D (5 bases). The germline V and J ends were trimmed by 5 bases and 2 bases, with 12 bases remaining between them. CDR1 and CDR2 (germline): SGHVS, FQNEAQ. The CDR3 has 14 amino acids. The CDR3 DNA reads TGTGCCAGCAGCATACTAGACGGGCAAGAGACCCAGTACTTC. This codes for CASSILDGQETQYF.

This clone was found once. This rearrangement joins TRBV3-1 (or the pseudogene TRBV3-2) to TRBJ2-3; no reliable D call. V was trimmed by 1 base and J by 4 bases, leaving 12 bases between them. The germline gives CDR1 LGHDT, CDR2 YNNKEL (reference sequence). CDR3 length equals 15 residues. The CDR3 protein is CASSQVSREADTQYF. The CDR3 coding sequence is TGTGCCAGCAGCCAAGTGAGTCGCGAGGCAGATACGCAGTATTTT.

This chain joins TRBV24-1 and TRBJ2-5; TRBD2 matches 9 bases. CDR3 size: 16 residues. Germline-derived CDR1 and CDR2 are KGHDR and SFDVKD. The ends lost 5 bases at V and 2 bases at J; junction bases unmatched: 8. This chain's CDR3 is CATSAGAGGRQETQYF. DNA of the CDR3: TGTGCCACCAGTGCTGGAGCGGGGGGCCGGCAAGAGACCCAGTACTTC.

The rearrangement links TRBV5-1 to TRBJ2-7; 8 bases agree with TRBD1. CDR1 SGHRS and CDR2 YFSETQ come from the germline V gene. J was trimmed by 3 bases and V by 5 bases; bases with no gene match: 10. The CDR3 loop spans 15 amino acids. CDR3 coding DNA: TGCGCCAGCAGTCCAACACCGGGACAGGACTACGAGCAGTACTTC. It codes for CASSPTPGQDYEQYF.

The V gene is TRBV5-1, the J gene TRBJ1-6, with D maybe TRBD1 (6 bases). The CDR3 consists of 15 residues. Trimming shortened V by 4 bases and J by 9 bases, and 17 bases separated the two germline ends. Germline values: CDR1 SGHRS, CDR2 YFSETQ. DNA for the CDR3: TGCGCCAGCAGCGCCAACAGGGAAGGTGGTTCACCCCTCCACTTT. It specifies CASSANREGGSPLHF. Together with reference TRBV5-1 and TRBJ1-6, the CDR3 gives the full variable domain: KAGVTQTPRYLIKTRGQQVTLSCSPISGHRSVSWYQQTPGQGLQFLFEYFSETQRNKGNFPGRFSGRQFSNSRSEMNVSTLELGDSALYLCASSANREGGSPLHFGNGTRLTVT.

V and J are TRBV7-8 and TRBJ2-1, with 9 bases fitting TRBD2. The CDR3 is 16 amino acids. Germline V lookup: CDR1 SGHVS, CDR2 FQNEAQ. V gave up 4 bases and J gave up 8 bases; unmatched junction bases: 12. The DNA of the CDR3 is TGTGCCAGCAGCTCCTCTGGGCGGGGGGGCACGGATGAGCAGTTCTTC. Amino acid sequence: CASSSSGRGGTDEQFF.

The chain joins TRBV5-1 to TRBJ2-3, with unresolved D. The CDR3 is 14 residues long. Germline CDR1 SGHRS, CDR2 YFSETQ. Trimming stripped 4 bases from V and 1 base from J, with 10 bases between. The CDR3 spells CASSVAPGTDTQYF. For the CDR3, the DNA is TGCGCCAGCAGCGTCGCGCCGGGCACAGATACGCAGTATTTT.

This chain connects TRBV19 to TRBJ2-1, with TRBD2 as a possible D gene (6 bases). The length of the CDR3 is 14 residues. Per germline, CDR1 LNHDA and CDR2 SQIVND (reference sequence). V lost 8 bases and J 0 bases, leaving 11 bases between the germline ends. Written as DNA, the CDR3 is TGTGCCAGTCGGGGGACTTACTCCTACAATGAGCAGTTCTTC. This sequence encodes CASRGTYSYNEQFF.

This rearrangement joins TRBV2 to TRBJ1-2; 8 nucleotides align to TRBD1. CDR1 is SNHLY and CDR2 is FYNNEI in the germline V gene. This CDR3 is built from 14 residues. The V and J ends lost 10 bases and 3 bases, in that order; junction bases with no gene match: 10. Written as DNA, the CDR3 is TGTGCCACCACCCCGTCCAGGGGGCACTATGGCTACACCTTC. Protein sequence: CATTPSRGHYGYTF.

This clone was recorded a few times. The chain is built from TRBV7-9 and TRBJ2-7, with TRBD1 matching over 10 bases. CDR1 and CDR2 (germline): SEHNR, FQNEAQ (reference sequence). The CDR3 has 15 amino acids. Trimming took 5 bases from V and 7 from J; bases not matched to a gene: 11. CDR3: CASSPRGTGVGEQYF. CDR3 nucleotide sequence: TGTGCCAGCAGCCCCCGGGGGACAGGGGTTGGGGAGCAGTACTTC.

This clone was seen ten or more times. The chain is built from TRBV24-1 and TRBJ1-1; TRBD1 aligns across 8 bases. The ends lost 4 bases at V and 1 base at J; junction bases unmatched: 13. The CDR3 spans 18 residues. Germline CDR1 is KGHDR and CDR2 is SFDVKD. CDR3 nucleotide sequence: TGTGCCACCAGTGAAGTTACATTACCGACAGGGGAGAACACTGAAGCTTTCTTT. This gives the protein CATSEVTLPTGENTEAFF.

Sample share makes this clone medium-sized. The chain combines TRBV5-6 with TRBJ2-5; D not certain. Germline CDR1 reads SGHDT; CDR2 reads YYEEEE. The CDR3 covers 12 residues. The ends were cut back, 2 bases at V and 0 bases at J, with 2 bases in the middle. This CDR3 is CASSFNQETQYF. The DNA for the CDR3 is TGTGCCAGCAGCTTTAACCAAGAGACCCAGTACTTC.

DNA of the CDR3: TGCGCCAGCAGCCAAGAACTGCGGGGAGAGCAGTACTTC. This translates into CASSQELRGEQYF. The V gene is TRBV4-1, the J gene TRBJ2-7; D may be TRBD2 (6 bases). With 0 bases removed from V and 7 bases from J, the gap between germline ends came to 10 bases. This CDR3 has 13 amino acids. Germline CDR1 and CDR2: MGHRA and YSYEKL.